This T cell receptor beta chain was captured in a study of T cell responses to AZD1222 COVID-19 vaccine. Study results and caveats: Every sample of the repertoires postdated the peak T cell response. When two AZD1222 doses had been given, Spike-specific TCR breadth and depth rose. At 160-218 and 743-854, vaccine-associated CD4 TCRs were dominant, and they spanned spike.

Germline-derived CDR1 and CDR2 are LGHDT and YNNKEL (reference sequence). The V gene end was trimmed by 0 bases and the J gene end by 5 bases; junction bases not matched to a gene: 4. The CDR3 has 15 amino acids. About this clone itself: The antigen remains unidentified.

Produced via immunoSEQ multiplex PCR; TCRdb's table is partial and in-frame only. This table holds 75,000 to 90,000 clones, 70% to 90% found once. Specimen: peripheral blood, collected on day 0 of AZD1222 vaccination. This chain joins TRBV3-1 (or the pseudogene TRBV3-2) and TRBJ2-5, with 9 bases identical to TRBD1. The TCR comes from an adult in good health. The CDR3 bases are TGTGCCAGCAGCCAAGATACAGGGGGCTGGGAGACCCAGTACTTC. It is translated as CASSQDTGGWETQYF.